The 27 T cell receptor beta chains below all came from one sample that was sequenced in a study of T cell responses to AZD1222 COVID-19 vaccine. Libraries were prepared by immunoSEQ multiplex PCR; TCRdb keeps only in-frame clonotypes and omits some of them. The sample has some 200,000 clones, 90% to 95% seen once. The input for sequencing was peripheral blood, taken 28 days after the second AZD1222 dose. The receptors were sampled from an adult who received the AZD1222 COVID-19 vaccine.

This chain links TRBV6-2 or TRBV6-3 with TRBJ2-1; 8 nucleotides align to TRBD2. V trimming: 4 bases; J trimming: 7 bases; junction bases outside the gene matches: 9. CDR1 and CDR2 (germline): MNHEY, SVGEGT. The CDR3 sequence is 15 residues long. The CDR3 loop reads CASSFKRGSTNEQFF. CDR3 nucleotide sequence: TGTGCCAGCAGTTTCAAGCGGGGGAGTACAAATGAGCAGTTCTTC.

The genes are TRBV19 and TRBJ2-2; D may be TRBD1 or TRBD2 (5 bases each). The germline V and J ends were trimmed by 6 bases and 3 bases, with 17 bases remaining between them. The CDR3 runs 16 residues. CDR1 is LNHDA, CDR2 SQIVND, per germline (reference sequence). The CDR3 loop reads CASRIRGELDTGELFF. The DNA for the CDR3 is TGTGCCAGTAGGATCCGAGGGGAGCTGGACACCGGGGAGCTGTTTTTT. The complete variable domain, with remaining parts taken from reference TRBV19 and TRBJ2-2, reads DGGITQSPKYLFRKEGQNVTLSCEQNLNHDAMYWYRQDPGQGLRLIYYSQIVNDFQKGDIAEGYSVSREKKESFPLTVTSAQKNPTAFYLCASRIRGELDTGELFFGEGSRLTVL.

The chain links TRBV18 to TRBJ2-7, with 10 bases lining up with TRBD1. The CDR3 totals 15 residues. The junction had 6 bases not matched to a gene; V was cut back by 1 base and J by 6 bases. CDR1 and CDR2 from the germline V gene are KGHSH and LQKENI. For the CDR3, the DNA is TGTGCCAGCTCACCACTCGGGGACAGGGGATCCGAGCAGTACTTC. Residues: CASSPLGDRGSEQYF.

The rearrangement uses TRBV12-3 or TRBV12-4 and TRBJ2-7, with D uncertain. This CDR3 has 13 amino acids. V lost 4 bases to trimming and J lost 4 bases, with 11 bases between them. Written as DNA, the CDR3 is TGTGCCAGCAGTTGGGATTATCCATACGAGCAGTACTTC. It codes for CASSWDYPYEQYF.

This chain joins TRBV4-1 and TRBJ1-1; no firm D call. The CDR3 totals 14 residues. Germline V gene data show CDR1 as MGHRA and CDR2 as YSYEKL. Trimming stripped 1 base from V and 11 bases from J, with 17 bases between. Here the CDR3 reads CASSQVPSTGFAFF. Written as DNA, the CDR3 is TGCGCCAGCAGCCAAGTGCCCTCCACCGGATTCGCTTTCTTT.

V usage is TRBV30 and J usage is TRBJ1-2; TRBD1 might be the D (5 bases). The length of the CDR3 is 15 residues. Trimming stripped 7 bases from V and 2 bases from J, with 20 bases between. Germline CDR1 is GTSNPN and CDR2 is SVGIG (reference sequence). The DNA of the CDR3 is TGTGCCTTTCCCGTCACAGGACCATTCAACTATGGCTACACCTTC. Its protein product is CAFPVTGPFNYGYTF.

This clone was seen a few times. The gene calls are TRBV20-1 and TRBJ1-2, with D perhaps TRBD1 (5 bases). The ends were cut back, 3 bases at V and 4 bases at J, with 15 bases in the middle. The CDR3 spans 14 residues. CDR1 and CDR2 (germline): DFQATT, SNEGSKA (reference sequence). CDR3 amino acids: CSASRDSGGYGYTF. The DNA of the CDR3 is TGCAGTGCTAGTAGGGACTCCGGCGGCTATGGCTACACCTTC.

V and J are TRBV6-5 and TRBJ2-7; 15 bases match TRBD2. Germline trimming cut 0 bases from V and 9 bases from J; bases unmatched to any gene: 0. This CDR3 is built from 14 residues. Per germline, CDR1 MNHEY and CDR2 SVGAGI. CDR3 amino acids: CASSYSGLAGGQYF. CDR3 bases: TGTGCCAGCAGTTACTCGGGACTAGCGGGAGGGCAGTACTTC.

The chain has TRBV18 and TRBJ1-1; D not resolved. V lost 3 bases, J lost 8 bases, and 16 bases lay in between. The CDR3 is 14 residues long. CDR1 KGHSH and CDR2 LQKENI come from the germline V gene. CDR3 in amino acids: CASSPNPRAREAFF. The DNA of the CDR3 is TGTGCCAGCTCACCCAACCCACGGGCCCGCGAAGCTTTCTTT.

CDR3 in DNA: TGCGCCAGCAGCCAAGGAGGGGGGGTGAACTATGGCTACACCTTC. It encodes CASSQGGGVNYGYTF. The V call is TRBV4-3, the J call TRBJ1-2; possible D gene TRBD1, 6 bases. V was trimmed by 1 base and J by 2 bases, leaving 11 bases between them. There are 15 residues in the CDR3. Germline V gene lookup returns CDR1 LGHNA and CDR2 YSLEER.

The V and J genes are TRBV6-6 and TRBJ1-1; the D gene is possibly TRBD1 (6 bases). V lost 3 bases and J 10 bases, leaving 12 bases between the germline ends. This CDR3 has 12 residues. CDR1 is MNHNY and CDR2 is SVGAGI in the germline V gene (reference sequence). Written as DNA, the CDR3 is TGTGCCAGCAGTTATGAGGTGGGGGCAGCTTTCTTT. Protein product: CASSYEVGAAFF.

This chain links TRBV2 with TRBJ2-1, with D possibly matching TRBD2 (6 bases). This CDR3 is built from 13 residues. The germline CDR1 and CDR2 sequences are SNHLY and FYNNEI. Trimming removed 4 bases at V and 10 bases at J, with 14 bases between. CDR3 residues: CASSGDSRGEQFF. For the CDR3, the DNA is TGTGCCAGCAGTGGGGACTCCCGAGGGGAGCAGTTCTTC.

The J gene is TRBJ1-4, the V gene TRBV4-1; D gene uncertain. This CDR3 has 15 amino acids. CDR1 is MGHRA, CDR2 YSYEKL, per germline. V lost 0 bases, J lost 7 bases, and 12 bases lay in between. In DNA, the CDR3 is TGCGCCAGCAGCCAAGATTTCGGGAGCTTTGAAAAACTGTTTTTT. Protein product: CASSQDFGSFEKLFF.

A few counts support this clone. The chain uses TRBV5-1 and TRBJ2-7, with TRBD2 matching over 9 bases. V trimming: 4 bases; J trimming: 3 bases; junction bases outside the gene matches: 8. Germline CDR1 is SGHRS and CDR2 is YFSETQ. The length of the CDR3 is 15 residues. The CDR3, as DNA: TGCGCCAGCAGCGTTAGCGGGGGTTATCTCTACGAGCAGTACTTC. Residues: CASSVSGGYLYEQYF.

The J gene is TRBJ2-1, the V gene TRBV10-3; TRBD2 agrees at 11 bases. CDR1 ENHRY and CDR2 SYGVKD come from the germline V gene. CDR3 length equals 15 residues. With 6 bases clipped from V and 8 bases from J, the junction kept 9 bases outside the gene matches. CDR3 DNA: TGTGCCATCAGCCAACTAGCGGGAGTGTTCTATGAGCAGTTCTTC. As protein: CAISQLAGVFYEQFF.

The chain has TRBV24-1 and TRBJ2-1; 10 bases align to TRBD1. The CDR3 spans 16 residues. Unmatched junction bases numbered 3, after V lost 2 bases and J lost 3 bases. CDR1 and CDR2 from the germline V gene are KGHDR and SFDVKD. The CDR3: CATSDSDRGDYNEQFF. CDR3 nucleotides: TGTGCCACCAGTGATTCGGACAGGGGGGACTACAATGAGCAGTTCTTC.

The gene calls are TRBV5-8 and TRBJ1-2; no clear D gene. From germline, CDR1 is SGHTS and CDR2 YDEGEE. The V gene lost 1 base and the J gene lost 0 bases, with 10 bases spanning the gap. The CDR3 loop spans 15 amino acids. CDR3 DNA: TGTGCCAGCAGCTTGAATAGGGTAGCTAACTATGGCTACACCTTC. Encoded protein: CASSLNRVANYGYTF.

On this clone: Within the sample, other DNA sequences also encode this same CDR3. The chain is built from TRBV14 and TRBJ1-5; 7 positions match TRBD1. Germline V gene sequence: CDR1 SGHDN, CDR2 FVKESK. The V gene end was trimmed by 5 bases and the J gene end by 6 bases; junction bases not matched to a gene: 4. The CDR3 sequence is 13 residues long. CDR3 DNA sequence: TGTGCCAGCAGCTTGCAGGGGGGTCAGCCCCAGCATTTT. It codes for CASSLQGGQPQHF.

The chain links TRBV2 to TRBJ2-7; 10 bases agree with TRBD1. J gave up 4 bases and V 6 bases, and 12 bases lay outside the gene matches. The CDR3 spans 16 residues. Germline CDR1 is SNHLY and CDR2 is FYNNEI. CDR3 residues: CASRAGTGVSLYEQYF. The CDR3 DNA reads TGTGCCAGCAGGGCCGGGACAGGGGTATCCCTGTACGAGCAGTACTTC. The complete variable domain, with remaining parts taken from reference TRBV2 and TRBJ2-7, reads EPEVTQTPSHQVTQMGQEVILRCVPISNHLYFYWYRQILGQKVEFLVSFYNNEISEKSEIFDDQFSVERPDGSNFTLKIRSTKLEDSAMYFCASRAGTGVSLYEQYFGPGTRLTVT.

This clone was picked up a small number of times. The chain recombines TRBV30 with TRBJ1-5, with unresolved D. Trimming pared 1 base from V and 3 bases from J, leaving 7 bases between. The CDR3 is made up of 13 amino acids. Germline-derived CDR1 and CDR2 are GTSNPN and SVGIG (reference sequence). The CDR3 DNA reads as TGTGCCTGGAGTGCCACGTACAATCAGCCCCAGCATTTT. Protein sequence: CAWSATYNQPQHF. Together with reference TRBV30 and TRBJ1-5, the CDR3 gives the full variable domain: SQTIHQWPATLVQPVGSPLSLECTVEGTSNPNLYWYRQAAGRGLQLLFYSVGIGQISSEVPQNLSASRPQDRQFILSSKKLLLSDSGFYLCAWSATYNQPQHFGDGTRLSIL.

This chain connects TRBV9 to TRBJ2-2; TRBD2 might be the D (7 bases). Germline CDR1 is SGDLS and CDR2 is YYNGEE. The CDR3 has 15 residues. Between the trimmed V and J ends, which lost 4 bases and 7 bases, there was a span of 17 bases. This chain's CDR3 is CASSPREGGSGELFF. CDR3 nucleotide sequence: TGTGCCAGCAGCCCGAGGGAGGGGGGCAGCGGGGAGCTGTTTTTT.

The gene calls are TRBV30 and TRBJ1-1; 9 nucleotides align to TRBD1. CDR3 size: 14 residues. The V gene end was trimmed by 2 bases and the J gene end by 11 bases; junction bases not matched to a gene: 12. Germline V gene sequence: CDR1 GTSNPN, CDR2 SVGIG (reference sequence). CDR3 coding DNA: TGTGCCTGGAGTCTACTCGCCGGGACAGGGATGGCTTTCTTT. Translated, it gives CAWSLLAGTGMAFF.

The chain links TRBV24-1 to TRBJ1-2, with 9 bases lining up with TRBD1. Germline loops: CDR1 KGHDR, CDR2 SFDVKD. The V segment lost 4 bases and the J segment 6 bases; nucleotides outside the gene matches: 2. CDR3 length equals 13 residues. The CDR3 bases are TGTGCCACCAGTGACGACAGGGGGGATGGCTACACCTTC. Translated, it gives CATSDDRGDGYTF.

This clone was detected only a few times. The V call is TRBV2, the J call TRBJ2-1, with 12 bases lining up with TRBD2. The V gene's germline CDR1 is SNHLY and CDR2 FYNNEI. The CDR3 spans 15 residues. Germline trimming cut 3 bases from V and 8 bases from J; bases unmatched to any gene: 5. CDR3 sequence reads: CASSDRASGRDEQFF. Here the CDR3 DNA reads TGTGCCAGCAGTGACAGGGCTAGCGGGAGGGATGAGCAGTTCTTC.

The chain combines TRBV6-2 or TRBV6-3 with TRBJ2-2; 8 bases map to TRBD1. Per the germline V gene, CDR1 is MNHEY and CDR2 is SVGEGT. V shed 6 bases and J 4 bases; nucleotides not matched to a gene: 7. The CDR3 is 15 amino acids. The CDR3: CASSRGQALTGELFF. The CDR3 nucleotides are TGTGCCAGCAGCCGGGGACAGGCCCTCACCGGGGAGCTGTTTTTT.

This chain joins TRBV7-9 and TRBJ1-1; tentatively, D is TRBD1 (5 bases). Deletions cut 1 base from V and 6 bases from J, with 15 bases between. The CDR3 sequence is 15 residues long. Germline lookup yields CDR1 SEHNR and CDR2 FQNEAQ (reference sequence). The CDR3 reads CASSLGQRGRAEAFF. The DNA for the CDR3 is TGTGCCAGCAGCTTAGGGCAGAGGGGAAGGGCTGAAGCTTTCTTT.

This chain joins TRBV5-4 and TRBJ2-7, with 11 bases that match TRBD1. The V gene's germline CDR1 is SGHNT and CDR2 YYREEE (reference sequence). The CDR3 is 15 residues long. The J segment lost 2 bases and the V segment lost 3 bases, leaving 4 bases of the junction unmatched. The CDR3: CASSWTGGKAYEQYF. CDR3 nucleotides: TGTGCCAGCAGCTGGACAGGGGGCAAGGCCTACGAGCAGTACTTC.